This T cell receptor (beta chain) was retrieved from a study of control samples from healthy donors and cancer patients. The germline gives CDR1 KGHDR, CDR2 SFDVKD. There are 13 residues in the CDR3. V was pared by 6 bases and J by 6 bases, with 10 bases between. Profiled with immunoSEQ multiplex PCR; TCRdb holds only in-frame clones, not every one. In the table there are around 110,000 clones, nearly 95% of which are singletons. This TCR was recovered from a man aged 25 to 45 in good health. This sequence joins TRBV24-1 and TRBJ2-2; no firm D call. Sequenced input: blood. In nucleotides, the CDR3 is TGTGCCACCAGTCAGGCCCGCCCCGGGGAGCTGTTTTTT. This sequence encodes CATSQARPGELFF.